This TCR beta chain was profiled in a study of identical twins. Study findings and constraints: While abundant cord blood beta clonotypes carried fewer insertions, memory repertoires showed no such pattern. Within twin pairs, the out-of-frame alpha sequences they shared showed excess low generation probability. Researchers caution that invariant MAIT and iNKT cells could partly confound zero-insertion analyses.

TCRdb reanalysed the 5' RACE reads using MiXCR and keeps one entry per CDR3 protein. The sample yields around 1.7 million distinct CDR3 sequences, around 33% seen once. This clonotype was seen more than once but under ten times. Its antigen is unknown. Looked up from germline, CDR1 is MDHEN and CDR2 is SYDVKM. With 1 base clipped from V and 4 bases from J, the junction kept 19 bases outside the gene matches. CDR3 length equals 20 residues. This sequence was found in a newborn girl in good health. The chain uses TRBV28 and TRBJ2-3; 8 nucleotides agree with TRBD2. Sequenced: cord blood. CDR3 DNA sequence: TGTGCCAGCAGTTTATTTCTATCGATTCGTGTAGCGGGAACCCCAGATACGCAGTATTTT. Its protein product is CASSLFLSIRVAGTPDTQYF.